The rows below give T cell receptor beta chains drawn from one sample of a study of cytomegalovirus exposure and HLA in healthy donors. Data came from immunoSEQ multiplex PCR; TCRdb stores just in-frame clones and leaves some out. This sample carries 150,000 to 250,000 clones, 82% of them seen once, and the ten largest clones take 0.08% to 0.1%. The specimen was PBMCs. Every receptor here comes from a boy aged 2 to 10 in good health and CMV-seronegative. CDR3s include the opening cysteine and the closing phenylalanine or tryptophan. The D gene is left open where the match is weak. Rows may omit the clone size; those that give it use once, few, many or a size class.

abundance: -
d_gene: -
j_gene: TRBJ1-2
v_gene: TRBV19
CDR3nt: TGTGCCAGTAGTAAGGTTGGAGTCAGTTATGGCTACACCTTC
CDR3aa: CASSKVGVSYGYTF

abundance: -
d_gene: -
j_gene: TRBJ1-2
v_gene: TRBV19
CDR3nt: TGTGCCAGTAGTCTCCTCGTGGGCGGGGCGGAGGAGAACTATGGCTACACCTTC
CDR3aa: CASSLLVGGAEENYGYTF

abundance: few
d_gene: -
j_gene: TRBJ2-7
v_gene: TRBV7-9
CDR3nt: TGTGCCAGCAGCTTAGGAGAGTTATACGAGCAGTACTTC
CDR3aa: CASSLGELYEQYF

abundance: -
d_gene: -
j_gene: TRBJ1-1
v_gene: TRBV25-1
CDR3nt: TGTGCCAGCAGTACCTCACAGGTCTTGAACACTGAAGCTTTCTTT
CDR3aa: CASSTSQVLNTEAFF

abundance: -
d_gene: -
j_gene: TRBJ2-3
v_gene: TRBV5-4
CDR3nt: TGTGCCAGCAGCTTTCTAAATACGCAGTATTTT
CDR3aa: CASSFLNTQYF

abundance: -
d_gene: TRBD1
j_gene: TRBJ1-6
v_gene: TRBV2
CDR3nt: TGTGCCAGCAGTTCACAGGGGGTACTAAATGATTCACCCCTCCACTTT
CDR3aa: CASSSQGVLNDSPLHF

abundance: -
d_gene: TRBD2
j_gene: TRBJ2-3
v_gene: TRBV7-9
CDR3nt: TGTGCCAGCAGCTTTGGAATTAGCGGGGGAACAGATACGCAGTATTTT
CDR3aa: CASSFGISGGTDTQYF

abundance: -
d_gene: -
j_gene: TRBJ2-7
v_gene: TRBV6-1
CDR3nt: TGTGCCAGCAGTGAATGGGGGGCCTACGAGCAGTACTTC
CDR3aa: CASSEWGAYEQYF

abundance: once
d_gene: TRBD2
j_gene: TRBJ2-1
v_gene: TRBV11-2
CDR3nt: TGTGCCAGCAGCACCCCTAGCGGGGGGGATTCTTCGTTCTTC
CDR3aa: CASSTPSGGDSSFF

abundance: -
d_gene: -
j_gene: TRBJ2-7
v_gene: TRBV7-2
CDR3nt: TGTGCCAGCAGCCCCGGTGGAGGCGGCGAGCAGTACTTC
CDR3aa: CASSPGGGGEQYF

abundance: -
d_gene: -
j_gene: TRBJ2-7
v_gene: TRBV13
CDR3nt: TGTGCCAGCAGCTCGAGTGGAGGCTACGAGCAGTACTTC
CDR3aa: CASSSSGGYEQYF

abundance: -
d_gene: TRBD1
j_gene: TRBJ1-3
v_gene: TRBV5-1
CDR3nt: TGCGCCAGCGGGGACAGGGGCCCTGGAAACACCATATATTTT
CDR3aa: CASGDRGPGNTIYF

abundance: -
d_gene: -
j_gene: TRBJ1-2
v_gene: TRBV7-9
CDR3nt: TGTGCCAGCAGCTCTAGTGGGGGGGCGGGCGGCTACACCTTC
CDR3aa: CASSSSGGAGGYTF

abundance: few
d_gene: -
j_gene: TRBJ1-3
v_gene: TRBV4-1
CDR3nt: TGCGCCAGCAGCCAAGATTTATACTCTGGAAACACCATATATTTT
CDR3aa: CASSQDLYSGNTIYF

abundance: -
d_gene: -
j_gene: TRBJ1-5
v_gene: TRBV6-1
CDR3nt: TGTGCCAGCAGTCGCTGGGAGAATAGCAATCAGCCCCAGCATTTT
CDR3aa: CASSRWENSNQPQHF

abundance: few
d_gene: TRBD1
j_gene: TRBJ2-7
v_gene: TRBV6-4
CDR3nt: TGTGCCAGCACCGGGACAGGGACGTACGAGCAGTACTTC
CDR3aa: CASTGTGTYEQYF

abundance: -
d_gene: -
j_gene: TRBJ2-7
v_gene: TRBV5-4
CDR3nt: TGTGCCAGCAGCCTCGCCGACAGCAGGGGCTATGGCTACGAGCAGTACTTC
CDR3aa: CASSLADSRGYGYEQYF

abundance: -
d_gene: -
j_gene: TRBJ1-1
v_gene: TRBV7-6
CDR3nt: TGTGCCAGCAGCTTAAGGGGCGCGAAGAACACTGAAGCTTTCTTT
CDR3aa: CASSLRGAKNTEAFF

abundance: -
d_gene: TRBD1
j_gene: TRBJ1-5
v_gene: TRBV19
CDR3nt: TGTGCCAGTGACGAGGGGGCGATCAATCAGCCCCAGCATTTT
CDR3aa: CASDEGAINQPQHF

abundance: -
d_gene: TRBD2
j_gene: TRBJ2-3
v_gene: TRBV5-4
CDR3nt: TGTGCCAGCAGCTTGGGACTAGCGGGGGGGGAAGATACGCAGTATTTT
CDR3aa: CASSLGLAGGEDTQYF

abundance: -
d_gene: -
j_gene: TRBJ2-6
v_gene: TRBV4-3
CDR3nt: TGCGCCAGCAGCCAAGGGCCTTCTGGGGCCAACGTCCTGACTTTC
CDR3aa: CASSQGPSGANVLTF

abundance: -
d_gene: -
j_gene: TRBJ2-1
v_gene: TRBV4-3
CDR3nt: TGCGCCAGCAGCCCCTCGGGTAGTGAGCAGTTCTTC
CDR3aa: CASSPSGSEQFF

abundance: -
d_gene: -
j_gene: TRBJ1-5
v_gene: TRBV7-2
CDR3nt: TGTGCCAGCAGCTTGGGGCGCAACAATCAGCCCCAGCATTTT
CDR3aa: CASSLGRNNQPQHF

abundance: -
d_gene: -
j_gene: TRBJ1-2
v_gene: TRBV6-5
CDR3nt: TGTGCCAGCAGCCCTACCGCCTATGGCTACACCTTC
CDR3aa: CASSPTAYGYTF